This TCR beta chain was recovered during a study of technical replicates of blood from a few donors. CDR1 and CDR2 from the germline V gene are MNHEY and SMNVEV (reference sequence). The CDR3 covers 15 residues. Deletions cut 6 bases from V and 1 base from J, with 13 bases between. TCRdb keeps only in-frame clones here, not all; method: immunoSEQ multiplex PCR. The repertoire has about 69,000 clones, over 80% of them found once; the top ten carry approximately 5%. The chain employs TRBV27 and TRBJ1-5; D perhaps matches TRBD1 (5 bases). The sequenced sample consisted of PBMCs. The receptor was derived from a human donor in good health. Some clones in this sample may be carry-over from other donors' samples. The CDR3 bases are TGTGCCAGCAGGACCGGGGGGGGGAGCAATCAGCCCCAGCATTTT. Its translation is CASRTGGGSNQPQHF.